The 25 T cell receptor beta chains listed next were all sequenced from one sample in a study of CD8 T cells in Susac syndrome. An amount of RNA that ranged from roughly 0.45 to 1 ug was reverse transcribed with random hexamers. TCRdb re-analysed the immunoSEQ multiplex PCR reads in MiXCR, keeping a single row per CDR3 protein. The data show about 240,000 distinct CDR3 sequences, with about 96% seen just once and 0.1% held by the top ten. The sequencing input was CD4+ T cells from PBMCs. All receptors derive from a human donor with Susac syndrome.

This chain joins TRBV12-3 or TRBV12-4 and TRBJ1-1; no clear D gene. The CDR3 runs 14 residues. The V gene lost 5 bases and the J gene lost 5 bases, with 15 bases spanning the gap. CDR3 in DNA: TGTGCCAGCAGTCACCGACGTAAGGTAACTGAAGCTTTCTTT. It encodes CASSHRRKVTEAFF.

The rearrangement joins TRBV5-1 to TRBJ2-5; 9 bases line up with TRBD2. Germline V gives CDR1 SGHRS, CDR2 YFSETQ. The CDR3 covers 15 residues. After removal of 4 bases from V and 4 bases from J, the junction contained 8 bases not matched to a gene. This CDR3 reads CASSVVAGAAETQYF. The CDR3 nucleotides read TGCGCCAGCAGCGTGGTAGCGGGAGCCGCAGAGACCCAGTACTTC. Variable domain in full (rest from reference TRBV5-1 and TRBJ2-5): KAGVTQTPRYLIKTRGQQVTLSCSPISGHRSVSWYQQTPGQGLQFLFEYFSETQRNKGNFPGRFSGRQFSNSRSEMNVSTLELGDSALYLCASSVVAGAAETQYFGPGTRLLVL.

The chain employs TRBV5-1 and TRBJ1-1; D is uncertain. Germline V lookup: CDR1 SGHRS, CDR2 YFSETQ. This CDR3 has 16 residues. V was cut by 4 bases and J by 0 bases, with 16 bases left in between. CDR3 DNA: TGCGCCAGCAGCCCGACGCCAGACACAATGAACACTGAAGCTTTCTTT. Protein: CASSPTPDTMNTEAFF.

A single count supports this clonotype. The rearrangement links TRBV3-1 to TRBJ2-7; D might be TRBD2 (5 bases). The CDR3 has 9 amino acids. Germline V gene lookup returns CDR1 LGHDT and CDR2 YNNKEL (reference sequence). The CDR3 DNA reads as TGTGACGGGGACTACGAGCAGTACTTC. Encoded protein: CDGDYEQYF.

This rearrangement joins TRBV29-1 to TRBJ2-6, with D uncertain. The CDR3 totals 14 residues. The germline V gene encodes CDR1 SQVTM and CDR2 ANQGSEA. The V end lost 6 bases, the J end lost 0 bases, and 9 bases lay between the germline ends. The DNA for the CDR3 is TGCAGCGTCGAACATCTCTCTGGGGCCAACGTCCTGACTTTC. Amino acid sequence: CSVEHLSGANVLTF.

The rearrangement joins TRBV30 to TRBJ2-5; D gene unclear. The V end was cut by 4 bases, the J end by 1 base, with 7 bases between. CDR1 is GTSNPN and CDR2 is SVGIG in the germline V gene (reference sequence). CDR3 size: 12 residues. CDR3 residues: CAWNMGQETQYF. The CDR3 DNA sequence: TGTGCCTGGAATATGGGCCAAGAGACCCAGTACTTC.

The chain recombines TRBV28 with TRBJ2-7, with TRBD2 matching 8 bases. V shed 10 bases and J 0 bases; nucleotides not matched to a gene: 5. Looked up from germline, CDR1 is MDHEN and CDR2 is SYDVKM. The CDR3 length is 13 residues. The CDR3 region is CANAAGDSYEQYF. CDR3 bases: TGTGCCAACGCAGCGGGAGACTCCTACGAGCAGTACTTC.

The chain is built from TRBV5-1 and TRBJ2-1; D is undetermined. This CDR3 is built from 13 residues. CDR1 is SGHRS and CDR2 is YFSETQ in the germline V gene. V was pared by 0 bases and J by 16 bases, with 17 bases between. DNA of the CDR3: TGCGCCAGCAGCTTGGGGGTCAGCGAAAGACGATTCTTC. It translates to CASSLGVSERRFF.

The chain employs TRBV25-1 and TRBJ2-7; D is undetermined. Germline CDR1 reads MGHDK; CDR2 reads SYGVNS. V lost 3 bases and J lost 3, with 15 bases in between. CDR3 length equals 15 residues. The CDR3 coding sequence is TGTGCCAGCAGTGACCCGACGGTGGGAAACTACGAGCAGTACTTC. Its translation is CASSDPTVGNYEQYF.

The rearrangement uses TRBV5-1 and TRBJ2-5, with 7 bases aligning to TRBD2. V was pared by 5 bases and J by 1 base, with 8 bases of the junction left unmatched. Germline loops: CDR1 SGHRS, CDR2 YFSETQ. This CDR3 has 15 residues. CDR3 amino acids: CASRRGSSPQETQYF. In DNA, the CDR3 is TGCGCCAGCAGGCGGGGGAGCTCCCCCCAAGAGACCCAGTACTTC.

The chain combines TRBV7-3 with TRBJ2-7; TRBD2 matches at 10 bases. Germline lookup yields CDR1 SGHTA and CDR2 FQGTGA. This CDR3 comprises 16 residues. The ends lost 1 base at V and 1 base at J; junction bases unmatched: 4. CDR3 sequence (DNA): TGTGCCAGCAGCTTAAGGACTAGCGGTTCATCCTACGAGCAGTACTTC. Protein sequence: CASSLRTSGSSYEQYF. Combining the CDR3 with reference TRBV7-3 and TRBJ2-7 gives the whole variable domain GAGVSQTPSNKVTEKGKYVELRCDPISGHTALYWYRQSLGQGPEFLIYFQGTGAADDSGLPNDRFFAVRPEGSVSTLKIQRTERGDSAVYLCASSLRTSGSSYEQYFGPGTRLTVT.

V usage is TRBV3-1 and J usage is TRBJ1-2; weak D call: TRBD1 (5 bases). Germline V CDR1 and CDR2: LGHDT, YNNKEL (reference sequence). The ends were cut back, 1 base at V and 8 bases at J, with 17 bases in the middle. The CDR3 has 15 residues. CDR3 region: CASSQVDSGRGGYTF. CDR3 coding DNA: TGTGCCAGCAGCCAAGTTGACAGTGGGAGGGGAGGCTACACCTTC.

This clonotype was recorded only once. The chain uses TRBV3-1 and TRBJ2-5; tentative D call: TRBD2 (6 bases). The germline V gene encodes CDR1 LGHDT and CDR2 YNNKEL (reference sequence). The CDR3 length is 15 residues. The germline V and J ends were trimmed by 5 bases and 2 bases, with 15 bases remaining between them. The CDR3 bases are TGTGCCAGCAGCTTCGGGAGCGGACGGCAAGAGACCCAGTACTTC. This codes for CASSFGSGRQETQYF.

The chain employs TRBV5-4 and TRBJ2-1, with TRBD2 matching 14 bases. V was clipped by 4 bases and J by 9 bases; unmatched bases: 9. CDR1 SGHNT and CDR2 YYREEE come from the germline V gene (reference sequence). The CDR3 consists of 16 residues. In DNA, the CDR3 is TGTGCCAGCAGCGGCGGGACTAGCGGGAGTATGGGTGAGCAGTTCTTC. The encoded protein is CASSGGTSGSMGEQFF.

This chain connects TRBV29-1 to TRBJ2-3, with TRBD2 matching 7 bases. The germline V gene has CDR1 SQVTM and CDR2 ANQGSEA. The CDR3 contains 15 residues. Losses at the gene ends were 4 bases for V and 6 bases for J; bases not matched to a gene: 13. CDR3 coding DNA: TGCAGCGTTGCCGAAACTAGCGACCTTCGGGATACGCAGTATTTT. This translates into CSVAETSDLRDTQYF.

The chain couples TRBV24-1 to TRBJ2-7, with D uncertain. CDR3 length: 14 amino acids. Germline CDR1 and CDR2: KGHDR and SFDVKD. V was cut by 3 bases and J by 1 base, with 9 bases left in between. The CDR3 nucleotides are TGTGCCACCAGTGATCCTACAGCGTCCTACGAGCAGTACTTC. Translating it yields CATSDPTASYEQYF.

V usage is TRBV7-9 and J usage is TRBJ2-7; maybe TRBD2 (6 bases). The CDR3 runs to 15 residues. V was pared by 5 bases and J by 1 base, with 15 bases between. The germline gives CDR1 SEHNR, CDR2 FQNEAQ (reference sequence). The CDR3 loop reads CASSLGGFVSYEQYF. In DNA form, the CDR3 reads TGTGCCAGCAGCCTGGGGGGATTCGTTTCCTACGAGCAGTACTTC.

V is TRBV12-3 or TRBV12-4 and J is TRBJ2-1, with D maybe TRBD2 (5 bases). The V gene lost 6 bases and the J gene lost 3 bases, with 12 bases spanning the gap. The CDR3 consists of 14 residues. The CDR3 loop is CASRPPGNYNEQFF. DNA for the CDR3: TGTGCCAGCAGGCCCCCGGGGAACTACAATGAGCAGTTCTTC.

CDR3 in amino acids: CASSRLAGGGEQFF. CDR3 sequence (DNA): TGTGCCAGCAGCCGTCTAGCGGGAGGTGGTGAGCAGTTCTTC. The V call is TRBV13, the J call TRBJ2-1, with 11 bases matching TRBD2. The CDR3 covers 14 residues. The germline V gene encodes CDR1 PRHDT and CDR2 FYEKMQ (reference sequence). The junction had 6 bases not matched to a gene; V was cut back by 5 bases and J by 9 bases.

The gene calls are TRBV10-3 and TRBJ2-7, with TRBD2 identical over 8 bases. Germline V gene data show CDR1 as ENHRY and CDR2 as SYGVKD. With V trimmed by 5 bases and J by 5 bases, 5 bases remained unmatched. This CDR3 spans 13 amino acids. CDR3 bases: TGTGCCATCAGTCTAGCGGGTTCGGACGAGCAGTACTTC. Encoded protein: CAISLAGSDEQYF.

The chain joins TRBV7-3 to TRBJ2-7; 8 bases are a match to TRBD1. V shed 4 bases, J shed 3 bases, and the junction held 5 bases outside the gene matches. The CDR3 runs 14 residues. The V gene's germline CDR1 is SGHTA and CDR2 FQGTGA. Here the CDR3 reads CASSYGQGGYEQYF. CDR3 coding DNA: TGTGCCAGCAGCTACGGACAGGGTGGCTACGAGCAGTACTTC.

The chain recombines TRBV5-6 with TRBJ2-2, with a possible D match to TRBD1 (5 bases). V was pared by 3 bases and J by 13 bases, with 19 bases between. Germline-derived CDR1 and CDR2 are SGHDT and YYEEEE. The CDR3 has 14 residues. CDR3 amino acids: CASSSRQSPTGLFF. In nucleotides, the CDR3 is TGTGCCAGCAGCTCCCGACAGAGCCCTACGGGGCTGTTTTTT.

This clonotype showed up just a few times. V gene TRBV5-6 combines with J gene TRBJ1-1, with 7 bases identical to TRBD1. Losses at the gene ends were 4 bases for V and 1 base for J; bases not matched to a gene: 4. Germline CDR1 SGHDT, CDR2 YYEEEE. The CDR3 totals 14 residues. DNA for the CDR3: TGTGCCAGCAGCCCGACAGGGAGGAACACTGAAGCTTTCTTT. Amino acid sequence: CASSPTGRNTEAFF. Together with reference TRBV5-6 and TRBJ1-1, the CDR3 gives the full variable domain: DAGVTQSPTHLIKTRGQQVTLRCSPKSGHDTVSWYQQALGQGPQFIFQYYEEEERQRGNFPDRFSGHQFPNYSSELNVNALLLGDSALYLCASSPTGRNTEAFFGQGTRLTVV.

J is TRBJ2-5 and V is TRBV20-1; D uncertain. Between the trimmed V and J ends, which lost 5 bases and 4 bases, there was a span of 14 bases. CDR1 is DFQATT, CDR2 SNEGSKA, per germline (reference sequence). The CDR3 is 13 residues long. For the CDR3, the DNA is TGCAGTGCTTACGCTGGCCCAATAGAGACCCAGTACTTC. Amino acid sequence: CSAYAGPIETQYF.

The V call is TRBV5-1, the J call TRBJ2-3; no firm D call. V shed 4 bases and J shed 0 bases, with 12 bases lying between them. CDR1 and CDR2 (germline): SGHRS, YFSETQ. This CDR3 region has 15 residues. CDR3 bases: TGCGCCAGCAGCCGCTTCGCGGCGAGCACAGATACGCAGTATTTT. It specifies CASSRFAASTDTQYF.